Listed here are 15 T cell receptor beta chains from one sample, sequenced in a study of OX40 agonist ivuxolimab in advanced cancers. Generated by immunoSEQ multiplex PCR, the TCRdb table keeps only in-frame clones and is missing some. The table lists roughly 50,000 clones, about 81% of them singletons. Material: CD4+ or CD8+ T cells sorted from blood, obtained in a trial of the OX40 agonist ivuxolimab. The receptors were gathered from an adult with an advanced solid tumor such as melanoma, head and neck, liver or kidney cancer.

V and J are TRBV5-4 and TRBJ2-5; the match to TRBD2 covers 13 bases. The CDR3 sequence is 17 residues long. The trim removed 0 bases at V and 4 bases at J, leaving 6 bases unmatched. Looked up from germline, CDR1 is SGHNT and CDR2 is YYREEE (reference sequence). CDR3 bases: TGTGCCAGCAGCTTGGGGACTAGCGGGAGAGAGGGAGAGACCCAGTACTTC. It yields the protein CASSLGTSGREGETQYF.

In this sample, this clone turned up once. This chain joins TRBV11-2 and TRBJ2-7; D is possibly TRBD2 (5 bases). The CDR3 is 16 residues long. Looked up from germline, CDR1 is SGHAT and CDR2 is FQNNGV. V was trimmed by 3 bases and J by 6 bases, leaving 21 bases between them. The CDR3 DNA reads TGTGCCAGCAGCTTCGGGGAGTCCCGCATCATCGTCGAGCAGTACTTC. Protein: CASSFGESRIIVEQYF. Combining the CDR3 with reference TRBV11-2 and TRBJ2-7 gives the whole variable domain EAGVAQSPRYKIIEKRQSVAFWCNPISGHATLYWYQQILGQGPKLLIQFQNNGVVDDSQLPKDRFSAERLKGVDSTLKIQPAKLEDSAVYLCASSFGESRIIVEQYFGPGTRLTVT.

This clone was recorded once. The chain employs TRBV19 and TRBJ1-5, with D possibly being TRBD1 (6 bases). The germline CDR1 and CDR2 sequences are LNHDA and SQIVND (reference sequence). CDR3 length: 16 amino acids. V lost 2 bases, J lost 4 bases, and 15 bases lay in between. The CDR3 protein is CASSIWAGGANQPQHF. DNA of the CDR3: TGTGCCAGTAGTATATGGGCGGGGGGCGCGAATCAGCCCCAGCATTTT.

J is TRBJ2-7 and V is TRBV6-5; D tentatively fits TRBD1 or TRBD2 (5 bases each). The V gene's germline CDR1 is MNHEY and CDR2 SVGAGI. CDR3 length: 13 residues. V lost 2 bases, J lost 0 bases, and 5 bases lay in between. CDR3 region: CASSYGGSYEQYF. The CDR3 bases are TGTGCCAGCAGTTACGGGGGCTCCTACGAGCAGTACTTC.

The rearrangement uses TRBV27 and TRBJ2-5, with 9 bases fitting TRBD2. Germline CDR1 reads MNHEY; CDR2 reads SMNVEV (reference sequence). This CDR3 is built from 16 residues. Unmatched junction bases numbered 9, after V lost 2 bases and J lost 5 bases. The DNA of the CDR3 is TGTGCCAGCAGTTTACTAGCGGGATCCCCCGGGGAGACCCAGTACTTC. It yields the protein CASSLLAGSPGETQYF.

The chain uses TRBV7-8 and TRBJ2-1; D may be TRBD2 (5 bases). The CDR3 totals 14 residues. Germline values: CDR1 SGHVS, CDR2 FQNEAQ. V lost 1 base and J lost 7, with 11 bases in between. The CDR3 here is CASSLGEGLNEQFF. CDR3 nucleotides: TGTGCCAGCAGCTTAGGTGAGGGCCTAAATGAGCAGTTCTTC.

This rearrangement joins TRBV29-1 to TRBJ1-2; 9 nucleotides match TRBD1. The V segment lost 7 bases and the J segment 7 bases; nucleotides outside the gene matches: 4. The CDR3 is 11 residues long. Germline CDR1 and CDR2: SQVTM and ANQGSEA. This CDR3 is CSAGTGSGYTF. In DNA form, the CDR3 reads TGCAGCGCGGGGACAGGGAGTGGCTACACCTTC.

This chain links TRBV7-9 with TRBJ1-4; a possible D gene is TRBD1 (5 bases). CDR3 size: 15 residues. V lost 1 base to trimming and J lost 4 bases, with 10 bases between them. Germline V gene lookup returns CDR1 SEHNR and CDR2 FQNEAQ (reference sequence). The CDR3 here is CASSLEPGSNEKLFF. The CDR3, as DNA: TGTGCCAGCAGCTTAGAGCCAGGGAGTAATGAAAAACTGTTTTTT.

V is TRBV27 and J is TRBJ2-6, with 9 bases aligning to TRBD1. The CDR3 totals 17 residues. After removal of 6 bases from V and 1 base from J, the junction contained 7 bases not matched to a gene. Germline V gene sequence: CDR1 MNHEY, CDR2 SMNVEV (reference sequence). CDR3 DNA sequence: TGTGCCAGCAGCCAGGACAGGGGACAGTCTGGGGCCAACGTCCTGACTTTC. This gives the protein CASSQDRGQSGANVLTF.

The V gene is TRBV7-6, the J gene TRBJ2-2; TRBD2 matches at 7 bases. Trimming cost V 3 bases and J 3 bases; bases outside gene matches: 10. CDR3 length equals 17 residues. Germline V gene sequence: CDR1 SGHVS, CDR2 FNYEAQ. In DNA form, the CDR3 reads TGTGCCAGCAGCTTGCTCGCTAGCGGAACCGACACCGGGGAGCTGTTTTTT. It is translated as CASSLLASGTDTGELFF.

This clone was observed a handful of times. This chain links TRBV20-1 with TRBJ1-1; tentatively, D is TRBD1 (6 bases). Germline V gene sequence: CDR1 DFQATT, CDR2 SNEGSKA (reference sequence). Trimming stripped 5 bases from V and 11 bases from J, with 15 bases between. The length of the CDR3 is 11 residues. CDR3 nucleotides: TGCAGTGCTGATCGACAGGCTTCCGCTTTCTTT. Translated: CSADRQASAFF.

This rearrangement joins TRBV15 to TRBJ1-1; D unresolved. CDR1 and CDR2 (germline): LNHNV, YYDKDF (reference sequence). V was clipped by 0 bases and J by 1 base, with 9 bases between them. The CDR3 is made up of 15 amino acids. The CDR3 bases are TGTGCCACCAGCAGAGATCAGGCGGGGAACACTGAAGCTTTCTTT. It translates to CATSRDQAGNTEAFF.

The CDR3, as DNA: TGTGCCAGCTCACCCTTGGACAGGGCCTACAATGAGCAGTTCTTC. It encodes CASSPLDRAYNEQFF. V usage is TRBV18 and J usage is TRBJ2-1; 8 bases fit TRBD1. Germline values: CDR1 KGHSH, CDR2 LQKENI. With 3 bases clipped from V and 2 bases from J, the junction kept 3 bases outside the gene matches. CDR3 length equals 15 residues.

The chain carries TRBV2 and TRBJ1-2; D is unresolved. This CDR3 contains 13 residues. From germline, CDR1 is SNHLY and CDR2 FYNNEI. V was trimmed by 2 bases and J by 4 bases, leaving 8 bases between them. This chain's CDR3 is CASSEQSIYGYTF. Written as DNA, the CDR3 is TGTGCCAGCAGTGAACAGAGTATCTATGGCTACACCTTC.

V is TRBV2 and J is TRBJ2-5, with D possibly matching TRBD1 (7 bases). Trimming removed 5 bases at V and 4 bases at J, with 14 bases between. This CDR3 contains 14 residues. Germline values: CDR1 SNHLY, CDR2 FYNNEI. In DNA form, the CDR3 reads TGTGCCAGCAGTCAGAGGCAGGGGGGAGAGACCCAGTACTTC. Translated, it gives CASSQRQGGETQYF.